This T cell receptor (beta chain) was retrieved from a study of CD8 T cells in Susac syndrome. Random hexamers were used to reverse transcribe the RNA input (about 0.5 to 1 ug). Coverage of TCR beta CDR3 amplification by immunoSEQ multiplex PCR extended to 54 Vbeta and 13 Jbeta. Via MiXCR, TCRdb re-called the immunoSEQ multiplex PCR reads, giving one row per CDR3 protein. Here the sample spans fewer than 80,000 distinct CDR3 sequences, roughly 94% being singletons. Isolation of CD8+ and CD4+ T cells was performed negatively, whereas enrichment of TEMRA cells was done by FACS. The sequence came from a human donor in good health. Sequenced: CD8+ T cells from PBMCs.

The CDR3 bases are TGCAGCGTCCGTGATCAGGGGTACAATGAGCAGTTCTTC. This sequence encodes CSVRDQGYNEQFF. The chain joins TRBV29-1 to TRBJ2-1; TRBD1 might be the D (6 bases). The V gene lost 6 bases and the J gene lost 4 bases, with 13 bases spanning the gap. Germline lookup yields CDR1 SQVTM and CDR2 ANQGSEA. The CDR3 spans 13 residues.